This T cell receptor (beta chain) was captured by sequencing in a study of blood T cells in healthy people across ages. Notes on the study in general: The study regarded diversity estimates from one million T cells as underestimates.

V was pared by 0 bases and J by 3 bases, with 5 bases between. Germline V gene data show CDR1 as SGHDN and CDR2 as FVKESK. The CDR3 length is 13 residues. A sample-barcoded 5' primer and a J-beta primer mix were used in a second PCR of roughly 7 to 12 cycles. Every sample returned 2.5 million or more CDR3-containing paired-end reads. TCRdb re-analysed the 5' RACE reads in MiXCR, keeping a single row per CDR3 protein. The sample includes about 1.8 million distinct CDR3 sequences, 40% to 55% seen only once; the top ten take around 2.1%. With respect to this clonotype: What it binds is unknown.

The clonotype originates from a woman in her forties in good health. The rearrangement links TRBV14 to TRBJ2-5; D not certain. Sequencing was done on a sample of blood. CDR3 in amino acids: CASSQEQKETQYF. As DNA, the CDR3 is TGTGCCAGCAGCCAAGAACAGAAAGAGACCCAGTACTTC. The entire variable domain, with the rest obtained from reference TRBV14 and TRBJ2-5, is as follows: EAGVTQFPSHSVIEKGQTVTLRCDPISGHDNLYWYRRVMGKEIKFLLHFVKESKQDESGMPNNRFLAERTGGTYSTLKVQPAELEDSGVYFCASSQEQKETQYFGPGTRLLVL.